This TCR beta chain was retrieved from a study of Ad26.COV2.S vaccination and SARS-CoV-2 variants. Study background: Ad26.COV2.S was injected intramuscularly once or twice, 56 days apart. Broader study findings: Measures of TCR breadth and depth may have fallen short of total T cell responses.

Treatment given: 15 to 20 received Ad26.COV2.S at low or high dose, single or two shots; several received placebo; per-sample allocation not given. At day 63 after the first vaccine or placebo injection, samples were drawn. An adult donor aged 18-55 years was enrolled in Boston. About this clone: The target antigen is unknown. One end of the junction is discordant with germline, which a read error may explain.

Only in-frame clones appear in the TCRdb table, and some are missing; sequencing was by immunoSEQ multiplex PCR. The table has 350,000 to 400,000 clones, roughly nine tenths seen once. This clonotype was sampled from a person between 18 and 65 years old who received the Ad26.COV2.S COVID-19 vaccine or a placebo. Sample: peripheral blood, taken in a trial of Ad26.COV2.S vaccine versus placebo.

As DNA, the CDR3 is TGTGCCAGCAGCCCCCGACAGGGGATGTACGTGCAGTACTTC. The encoded protein is CASSPRQGMYVQYF. This sequence joins TRBV3-1 (or the pseudogene TRBV3-2) and TRBJ2-7; 8 positions match TRBD1. Germline values: CDR1 LGHDT, CDR2 YNNKEL (reference sequence). This CDR3 has 14 amino acids.